Listed below are T cell receptor beta chains from one sample, sequenced in a study of shared clonotypes between healthy human individuals. The table came from immunoSEQ multiplex PCR; TCRdb's copy has only in-frame clones and leaves some out. The data hold 400,000 to 600,000 clones, with about 76% observed a single time. The sequenced sample consisted of PBMCs. These receptors all stem from a middle-aged woman in good health. Some clones in this sample may be carry-over from other donors' samples. The CDR3 runs from the conserved cysteine through the conserved F or W. The D gene is left open where the match is weak. Clone size is not always given. Where it is, it says once, few, many or a class for expanded clones.

V gene,D gene,clone size,J gene,CDR3 protein,CDR3 DNA
TRBV11-2,.,few,TRBJ1-4,CASSRTGRDEKLFF,TGTGCCAGCAGCCGAACGGGGAGAGATGAAAAACTGTTTTTT
TRBV7-9,TRBD1,.,TRBJ1-4,CASSLAYLQGAANEKLFF,TGTGCCAGCAGCTTAGCTTATTTGCAGGGGGCGGCTAATGAAAAACTGTTTTTT
TRBV6-5,TRBD1,.,TRBJ1-1,CASSWDRHTEAFF,TGTGCCAGCAGTTGGGACAGGCACACTGAAGCTTTCTTT
TRBV7-9,.,.,TRBJ1-2,CASSLGGTYYGYTF,TGTGCCAGCAGCTTAGGCGGGACTTACTATGGCTACACCTTC
TRBV10-2,TRBD1,.,TRBJ2-7,CASSESRDRGLGEQYF,TGCGCCAGCAGTGAGTCGAGGGACAGGGGGCTTGGGGAGCAGTACTTC
TRBV2,.,.,TRBJ2-7,CASRTDWESSYEQYF,TGTGCCAGCAGAACGGACTGGGAAAGCTCCTACGAGCAGTACTTC
TRBV2,.,.,TRBJ2-5,CASRDAGTQYF,TGTGCCAGCAGGGACGCAGGGACCCAGTACTTC
TRBV30,TRBD2,.,TRBJ2-3,CARGAAGGTDTQYF,TGTGCCCGCGGGGCGGCGGGAGGGACAGATACGCAGTATTTT
TRBV4-3,.,.,TRBJ2-3,CASSQAGRSTDTQYF,TGCGCCAGCAGCCAAGCGGGAAGAAGCACAGATACGCAGTATTTT
TRBV19,.,once,TRBJ2-2,CASSTGLSTGELFF,TGTGCCAGTAGTACCGGACTCTCTACCGGGGAGCTGTTTTTT
TRBV7-8,TRBD1,.,TRBJ1-2,CASSLRQGWDGYTF,TGTGCCAGCAGCCTGCGACAGGGTTGGGATGGCTACACCTTC
TRBV29-1,.,.,TRBJ2-2,CSARPSFDTGELFF,TGCAGCGCCCGCCCCAGTTTCGACACCGGGGAGCTGTTTTTT
TRBV7-2,.,.,TRBJ1-1,CASSLEGDMNTEAFF,TGTGCCAGCAGCTTAGAAGGGGACATGAACACTGAAGCTTTCTTT
TRBV4-3,.,.,TRBJ2-7,CASSQEIAEGYEQYF,TGCGCCAGCAGCCAAGAGATTGCGGAGGGCTACGAGCAGTACTTC
TRBV21-1,.,.,TRBJ2-7,CASSKVGQHSYEQYF,TGTGCCAGCAGCAAAGTTGGACAACACTCCTACGAGCAGTACTTC
TRBV2,TRBD1,.,TRBJ2-1,CASSQDRRAYNEQFF,TGTGCCAGCAGTCAGGACAGGCGAGCCTACAATGAGCAGTTCTTC
TRBV29-1,TRBD1,.,TRBJ1-1,CSVKKAQGANTEAFF,TGCAGCGTCAAAAAGGCACAGGGGGCGAACACTGAAGCTTTCTTT
TRBV7-8,.,.,TRBJ1-1,CASSLDVGNTEAFF,TGTGCCAGCAGCTTAGACGTGGGGAACACTGAAGCTTTCTTT
TRBV25-1,.,few,TRBJ2-7,CASSDGRTKTYEQYF,TGTGCCAGCAGTGACGGGCGGACAAAAACCTACGAGCAGTACTTC
TRBV7-2,.,.,TRBJ2-1,CASSPLGGGDEQFF,TGTGCCAGCAGCCCGTTGGGGGGAGGAGATGAGCAGTTCTTC
TRBV30,TRBD2,.,TRBJ2-7,CAWSVGLAYYEQYF,TGTGCCTGGAGTGTGGGACTAGCGTACTACGAGCAGTACTTC
TRBV4-1,.,.,TRBJ1-5,CASSHGGVGNQPQHF,TGCGCCAGCAGCCACGGGGGGGTCGGCAATCAGCCCCAGCATTTT
TRBV19,.,.,TRBJ2-7,CASSITGDRTDQGVIEQYF,TGTGCCAGTAGTATAACGGGGGACAGAACAGACCAGGGGGTAATCGAGCAGTACTTC
TRBV4-1,TRBD1,once,TRBJ1-1,CASSHRDRGTNTEAFF,TGCGCCAGCAGCCACCGGGACAGGGGCACGAACACTGAAGCTTTCTTT
TRBV7-2,TRBD2,.,TRBJ2-1,CASSLRVAGADEQFF,TGTGCCAGCAGCCTCCGGGTAGCGGGAGCGGATGAGCAGTTCTTC
TRBV9,.,.,TRBJ2-1,CASSPYPSEGGNEQFF,TGTGCCAGCAGCCCTTACCCTAGCGAGGGGGGGAATGAGCAGTTCTTC
TRBV4-1,.,.,TRBJ2-2,CASSQDSGRNTGELFF,TGCGCCAGCAGCCAAGATTCAGGAAGGAACACCGGGGAGCTGTTTTTT
TRBV19,TRBD2,few,TRBJ2-7,CASSLAGGPSYEQYF,TGTGCCAGTAGCCTAGCGGGCGGCCCTTCCTACGAGCAGTACTTC
TRBV2,TRBD2,.,TRBJ2-5,CASRGSSGRQETQYF,TGTGCCAGCAGGGGATCTAGCGGAAGACAAGAGACCCAGTACTTC
TRBV6-1,.,.,TRBJ1-1,CASSRSTEAFF,TGTGCCAGCAGCCGCTCCACTGAAGCTTTCTTT
TRBV15,TRBD1,few,TRBJ2-3,CATSRERTGGTDTQYF,TGTGCCACCAGCAGAGAACGGACAGGGGGCACAGATACGCAGTATTTT
TRBV15,TRBD1,.,TRBJ1-4,CATSRGQGEKLFF,TGTGCCACCAGCAGAGGACAGGGAGAAAAACTGTTTTTT
TRBV10-3,TRBD1,.,TRBJ2-1,CATTYMTGVRNEQFF,TGTGCCACCACCTACATGACAGGGGTGAGGAATGAGCAGTTCTTC
TRBV5-8,.,.,TRBJ2-3,CASSLFLGDTQYF,TGTGCCAGCAGCTTGTTTCTCGGAGATACGCAGTATTTT
TRBV5-4,.,few,TRBJ2-2,CASSLDRVLTGELFF,TGTGCCAGCAGCTTGGACAGGGTACTCACCGGGGAGCTGTTTTTT
TRBV4-1,.,.,TRBJ2-2,CASSQITRLLNTGELFF,TGCGCCAGCAGCCAAATCACTAGGTTATTGAACACCGGGGAGCTGTTTTTT
TRBV30,TRBD2,.,TRBJ2-5,CAWSVGLAVQEETQYF,TGTGCCTGGAGTGTAGGGCTAGCGGTACAAGAAGAGACCCAGTACTTC
TRBV5-4,.,.,TRBJ1-2,CASSLAQGVGYTF,TGTGCCAGCAGCTTGGCCCAGGGTGTGGGCTACACCTTC
TRBV4-1,TRBD2,.,TRBJ2-2,CASSQDRELAGYTGELFF,TGCGCCAGCAGCCAAGATCGGGAACTAGCGGGATACACCGGGGAGCTGTTTTTT
TRBV4-1,TRBD2,.,TRBJ2-1,CASSRPTSATEQFF,TGCGCCAGCAGCCGCCCGACTAGCGCAACTGAGCAGTTCTTC
TRBV5-4,TRBD2,.,TRBJ2-5,CASSLGITSGEETQYF,TGTGCCAGCAGCTTGGGGATCACTAGCGGGGAAGAGACCCAGTACTTC